A single T cell receptor (beta chain) is shown here with its context. Its antigen is still unknown. Primers included in the PCR were 60 Vbeta and 13 Jbeta primers. The data were produced by immunoSEQ multiplex PCR, yet TCRdb's version contains in-frame clones alone and is incomplete. Found here are under 150,000 clones, about four fifths of them singletons; the top ten hold under 4.5%. The sample belongs to a study of cytomegalovirus exposure and HLA in healthy donors. There are 15 residues in the CDR3. Trimming cost V 0 bases and J 3 bases, with 11 bases left between them. The germline CDR1 and CDR2 sequences are MGHRA and YSYEKL. Study results and limitations: Rare sequences made up most TCRs, while some public TCRs were found in many donors.

The sequenced sample was PBMCs. The gene calls are TRBV4-1 and TRBJ1-1, with D possibly TRBD1 on 5 matching bases. The source is a man between 35 and 55 years old in good health and CMV-seropositive. CDR3 protein: CASSQEPGLHTEAFF. In DNA, the CDR3 is TGCGCCAGCAGCCAAGAGCCGGGACTCCACACTGAAGCTTTCTTT.